These T cell receptor beta chains were read from a single sample in a study of T-cell memory formation after mild COVID-19. A single record per CDR3 protein comes from TCRdb applying MiXCR to the 5' RACE reads. This sample yields about 360,000 distinct CDR3 sequences, of which 13% to 15% are seen a single time; roughly 22% belongs to the top ten. Material: PBMCs or a T cell subset sorted from them (not recorded which). Source of these receptors: a man between 18 and 35 years old who had mild COVID-19 (a few samples of this study predate the infection). Cell type and time point are not known. The CDR3 runs from the conserved cysteine through the conserved F or W. A D gene is named only where the DNA matches it firmly. Size is stated for part of the rows, as once, few or many counts, or as a class when the clone is expanded.

-,TRBJ2-7,TRBV5-1,many,TGCGCCAGCAGCTTGGGACAGGAGTCCTACGAGCAGTACTTC,CASSLGQESYEQYF
TRBD1,TRBJ2-1,TRBV20-1,-,TGCAGTGCTATGACAGGGGGCCCCTACAATGAGCAGTTCTTC,CSAMTGGPYNEQFF
TRBD1,TRBJ2-5,TRBV15,many,TGTGCCACCAGCAGAGATAAAGGGACAGGGTTTTTTTCCCAGTACTTC,CATSRDKGTGFFSQYF
-,TRBJ2-7,TRBV12-3/TRBV12-4,few,TGTGCCAGCAGTTTTACCCAGGGCGAGCAGTACTTC,CASSFTQGEQYF
-,TRBJ2-2,TRBV4-2,many,TGTGCCAGCAGCCAGGCGGTTTCGGGCACCGGGGAGCTGTTTTTT,CASSQAVSGTGELFF
-,TRBJ1-5,TRBV12-3/TRBV12-4,-,TGTGCCAGCAGAATGGGGACTCAGCCCCAGCATTTT,CASRMGTQPQHF
-,TRBJ1-5,TRBV3-1,few,TGTGCCAGCAGCCAGGGGGGAATTCAGCCCCAGCATTTT,CASSQGGIQPQHF
TRBD1,TRBJ2-1,TRBV5-1,many,TGCGCCAGCAGCTTGGAGGATGGGGGACAGGGGCAGTTCTTC,CASSLEDGGQGQFF
-,TRBJ2-7,TRBV6-5,-,TGTGCCAGCAGTTGGGGAGACAGCACCTACGAGCAGTACTTC,CASSWGDSTYEQYF
-,TRBJ2-3,TRBV5-1,-,TGCGCCAGCAGCTACGACAGCACCACAGATACGCAGTATTTT,CASSYDSTTDTQYF
-,TRBJ2-5,TRBV19,few,TGTGCCAGCCCGCCGGCAGCAACCCAAGAGACCCAGTACTTC,CASPPAATQETQYF
TRBD2,TRBJ2-1,TRBV4-1,-,TGCGCCAGCAGCCAAGGACCCTCTCCGGGAGCGGGGCGTCAGTTCTTC,CASSQGPSPGAGRQFF
-,TRBJ1-5,TRBV6-5,few,TGTGCTTCGGGCAGCCCATATAGCAATCAGCCCCAGCATTTT,CASGSPYSNQPQHF
-,TRBJ2-5,TRBV29-1,few,TGCAGCGTTGAAGATGACGGGGCGGGCTACCAAGAGACCCAGTACTTC,CSVEDDGAGYQETQYF
-,TRBJ2-2,TRBV4-3,-,TGCGCCAGCAGCCAAGAGGGGTCATACCCGAACACCGGGGAGCTGTTTTTT,CASSQEGSYPNTGELFF
TRBD1,TRBJ2-1,TRBV15,many,TGTGCCACCAGCAGGGACAGGGGGAATGAGCAGTTCTTC,CATSRDRGNEQFF
TRBD2,TRBJ2-1,TRBV6-5,-,TGTGCCAGCACTTCAGCGGGGGGAAATGAGCAGTTCTTC,CASTSAGGNEQFF
TRBD2,TRBJ2-5,TRBV7-2,-,TGTGCCAGCACCTGGACTAGCGAGGGCCAAGAGACCCAGTACTTC,CASTWTSEGQETQYF
-,TRBJ1-2,TRBV6-1,many,TGTGCCAGCAGAGATAACACAGGGAGCGGCTATGGCTACACCTTC,CASRDNTGSGYGYTF
-,TRBJ2-3,TRBV7-9,many,TGTGCCAGCAGCTTATCAGAGGTGGATACGCAGTATTTT,CASSLSEVDTQYF
TRBD1,TRBJ1-1,TRBV5-1,-,TGCGCCAGCAGCACCGGGACAGTCAAGAACACTGAAGCTTTCTTT,CASSTGTVKNTEAFF
-,TRBJ2-5,TRBV5-1,few,TGCGCCAGCGGGGTGGCAGAAGAGACCCAGTACTTC,CASGVAEETQYF
-,TRBJ2-2,TRBV28,-,TGTGCCAGCAGTCCCCTCACAGGCATCACCGGGGAGCTGTTTTTT,CASSPLTGITGELFF
-,TRBJ2-3,TRBV7-2,-,TGTGCCAGCAGCGGGCCGGGACCCGCCTCATCTTCGACGCAGTATTTT,CASSGPGPASSSTQYF
-,TRBJ1-2,TRBV5-1,few,TGCGCCAGCAGCTTGGTGACAGCGGATGGCTACACCTTC,CASSLVTADGYTF
-,TRBJ2-1,TRBV9,few,TGTGCCAGCAGCGTAGAGGGGGGGGTCTACAATGAGCAGTTCTTC,CASSVEGGVYNEQFF
-,TRBJ2-3,TRBV24-1,-,TGTGCCACCAGTGATCCCAGGACCGACACAGATACGCAGTATTTT,CATSDPRTDTDTQYF
TRBD1,TRBJ2-7,TRBV6-2/TRBV6-3,-,TGTGCCAGCAGTGGTTGGACAGGGGAGGAGAACGAGCAGTACTTC,CASSGWTGEENEQYF
-,TRBJ2-2,TRBV19,-,TGTGCCAGTATTTCCCGGGGGAACACCGGGGAGCTGTTTTTT,CASISRGNTGELFF
-,TRBJ2-7,TRBV20-1,many,TGCAGTGCTAGAGGGGTTTCCAGCTCCTACGAGCAGTACTTC,CSARGVSSSYEQYF
-,TRBJ2-2,TRBV5-1,few,TGCGCCAGCAGGCCCCCTGGGCAGGGGTACACCGGGGAGCTGTTTTTT,CASRPPGQGYTGELFF
TRBD2,TRBJ2-4,TRBV20-1,-,TGCAGTGTAAGGCCGGGAGGAGACATTCAGTACTTC,CSVRPGGDIQYF
-,TRBJ2-1,TRBV19,few,TGTGCCAGTAGTATACGGGATCCCAGGAATGAGCAGTTCTTC,CASSIRDPRNEQFF
-,TRBJ1-1,TRBV9,-,TGTGCCAGCAGCGTATCAGGGAGCACTGAAGCTTTCTTT,CASSVSGSTEAFF
-,TRBJ1-1,TRBV6-5,-,TGTGCCAGCAGTTACCCCGGGGGAATGAACACTGAAGCTTTCTTT,CASSYPGGMNTEAFF
TRBD1,TRBJ1-1,TRBV5-1,-,TGCGCCAGCAGGCCAGGGGGGAATCCGGCTACTGAAGCTTTCTTT,CASRPGGNPATEAFF